The 29 T cell receptor beta chains below come from one sample, sequenced in a study of T cell changes during pregnancy in multiple sclerosis. The data were produced by immunoSEQ multiplex PCR, yet TCRdb's version contains in-frame clones alone and is incomplete. Of approximately 20,000 clones listed, roughly 87% were seen once; the top ten hold less than 9.5%. Sequencing was performed on CD8+ T cells from peripheral blood mononuclear cells, taken after pregnancy. The receptors shown here come from a female donor with multiple sclerosis, enrolled in a pregnancy study.

This chain uses TRBV7-6 with TRBJ1-1; no definite D call. The germline gives CDR1 SGHVS, CDR2 FNYEAQ. The CDR3 extends over 14 amino acids. Between the trimmed V and J ends, which lost 5 bases and 0 bases, there was a span of 10 bases. CDR3 in amino acids: CASSMVGLNTEAFF. CDR3 nucleotides: TGTGCCAGCAGCATGGTTGGGCTGAACACTGAAGCTTTCTTT.

In this sample, this clone turned up once. The V and J genes are TRBV18 and TRBJ2-2, with D possibly matching TRBD2 (5 bases). Germline lookup yields CDR1 KGHSH and CDR2 LQKENI. The V and J ends lost 2 bases and 5 bases respectively, with 9 bases between them. The CDR3 spans 14 residues. The CDR3 here is CASSPFSETGELFF. CDR3 bases: TGTGCCAGCTCACCATTTAGCGAGACCGGGGAGCTGTTTTTT.

Concerning this clone itself: Other DNA sequences in this specimen translate into the identical CDR3. As DNA, the CDR3 is TGTGCCAGCAGCTTAGGAGCTCGCTCCTACGAGCAGTACTTC. Its translation: CASSLGARSYEQYF. The chain has TRBV5-6 and TRBJ2-7; D unclear. This CDR3 has 14 amino acids. Germline loops: CDR1 SGHDT, CDR2 YYEEEE. Deletions cut 2 bases from V and 0 bases from J, with 9 bases between.

The chain links TRBV27 to TRBJ2-7; 7 bases agree with TRBD2. Germline V lookup: CDR1 MNHEY, CDR2 SMNVEV (reference sequence). The V and J ends lost 7 bases and 2 bases, in that order; junction bases with no gene match: 8. There are 14 residues in the CDR3. This CDR3 reads CASKSGRGTYEQYF. The DNA of the CDR3 is TGTGCCAGCAAGTCGGGGAGGGGAACCTACGAGCAGTACTTC.

This rearrangement joins TRBV4-1 to TRBJ1-1; 9 bases fit TRBD1. Unmatched junction bases numbered 6, after V lost 4 bases and J lost 3 bases. The length of the CDR3 is 15 residues. CDR1 MGHRA and CDR2 YSYEKL come from the germline V gene. CDR3 coding DNA: TGCGCCAGCAGCCCGCCGGGACAGGGTGACACTGAAGCTTTCTTT. Protein product: CASSPPGQGDTEAFF.

V is TRBV5-4 and J is TRBJ2-5; D might be TRBD1 (6 bases). Trimming stripped 3 bases from V and 3 bases from J, with 15 bases between. This CDR3 has 15 residues. CDR1 is SGHNT, CDR2 YYREEE, per germline (reference sequence). The CDR3 region is CASSSGQFSEETQYF. CDR3 coding DNA: TGTGCCAGCAGCTCAGGACAGTTTTCTGAAGAGACCCAGTACTTC.

The J gene is TRBJ2-6, the V gene TRBV6-4; no reliable D call. V lost 2 bases, J lost 2 bases, and 4 bases lay in between. CDR3 size: 14 residues. CDR1 MRHNA and CDR2 SNTAGT come from the germline V gene. CDR3 protein: CASSDDTGANVLTF. CDR3 nucleotide sequence: TGTGCCAGCAGTGACGACACTGGGGCCAACGTCCTGACTTTC.

V gene TRBV7-3 combines with J gene TRBJ2-1; TRBD2 agrees at 11 bases. J lost 3 bases, V lost 2 bases, and 0 bases had no gene match. CDR1 SGHTA and CDR2 FQGTGA come from the germline V gene. This CDR3 is 15 amino acids long. The chain's CDR3 is CASSLGTSGYNEQFF. The CDR3 nucleotides read TGTGCCAGCAGCTTAGGGACTAGCGGCTACAATGAGCAGTTCTTC.

The V and J genes are TRBV10-3 and TRBJ2-5; 15 nucleotides align to TRBD2. The junction had 13 bases not matched to a gene; V was cut back by 1 base and J by 4 bases. The CDR3 totals 20 residues. Germline V gene lookup returns CDR1 ENHRY and CDR2 SYGVKD. Here the CDR3 reads CAISELEGLAGGRYVETQYF. The CDR3 DNA follows: TGTGCCATCAGTGAGTTGGAAGGACTAGCGGGAGGGCGTTATGTAGAGACCCAGTACTTC.

This clone has just one count. This CDR3 is CASSPGTVEQYF. CDR3 nucleotide sequence: TGTGCCAGCAGCCCAGGGACAGTCGAGCAGTACTTC. The gene calls are TRBV11-2 and TRBJ2-7; 7 bases fit TRBD1. This CDR3 has 12 amino acids. Germline values: CDR1 SGHAT, CDR2 FQNNGV. J was trimmed by 6 bases and V by 5 bases; bases with no gene match: 4.

This clone is medium-sized in the sample. V gene TRBV6-4 combines with J gene TRBJ2-1; 7 bases agree with TRBD2. The germline gives CDR1 MRHNA, CDR2 SNTAGT. Unmatched junction bases numbered 7, after V lost 3 bases and J lost 5 bases. The CDR3 has 15 amino acids. The CDR3 is CASSEAASGNNEQFF. The CDR3 nucleotides read TGTGCCAGCAGTGAGGCGGCTAGCGGAAACAATGAGCAGTTCTTC.

This sequence joins TRBV19 and TRBJ2-7; the match to TRBD2 covers 12 bases. CDR1 is LNHDA, CDR2 SQIVND, per germline (reference sequence). The CDR3 extends over 16 amino acids. V was clipped by 5 bases and J by 4 bases; unmatched bases: 9. In nucleotides, the CDR3 is TGTGCCAGTAGTTACCACGGGACTAGCGGGTTGTACGAGCAGTACTTC. Its translation is CASSYHGTSGLYEQYF.

The chain carries TRBV19 and TRBJ1-2, with D hard to call. This CDR3 is built from 11 residues. Germline CDR1 and CDR2: LNHDA and SQIVND (reference sequence). Between the trimmed V and J ends, which lost 2 bases and 6 bases, there was a span of 4 bases. CDR3 in amino acids: CASSIPDGYTF. In DNA, the CDR3 is TGTGCCAGTAGTATACCTGATGGCTACACCTTC.

J is TRBJ2-3 and V is TRBV4-1; TRBD2 matches at 10 bases. The V and J ends lost 3 bases and 3 bases, in that order; junction bases with no gene match: 9. CDR3 size: 17 residues. Germline CDR1 MGHRA, CDR2 YSYEKL. The DNA of the CDR3 is TGCGCCAGCAGCCAGGACCAAAGCGGGAGGGAAACAGATACGCAGTATTTT. As protein: CASSQDQSGRETDTQYF.

The chain joins TRBV7-8 to TRBJ2-7, with TRBD1 matching over 9 bases. The V gene's germline CDR1 is SGHVS and CDR2 FQNEAQ. The CDR3 has 14 amino acids. J lost 7 bases, V lost 8 bases, and 12 bases had no gene match. CDR3 DNA: TGTGCCAGCGCCGTACAGGGGGCGGCGGAAGAGCAGTACTTC. This codes for CASAVQGAAEEQYF.

This sequence joins TRBV5-1 and TRBJ1-5; 8 bases align to TRBD1. CDR1 SGHRS and CDR2 YFSETQ come from the germline V gene. The ends lost 5 bases at V and 1 base at J; junction bases unmatched: 11. The CDR3 contains 17 residues. The CDR3 protein is CASSSKDREESNQPQHF. The CDR3, as DNA: TGCGCCAGCAGTTCCAAGGACAGGGAAGAAAGCAATCAGCCCCAGCATTTT. Drawing the rest from reference TRBV5-1 and TRBJ1-5, the complete variable domain is KAGVTQTPRYLIKTRGQQVTLSCSPISGHRSVSWYQQTPGQGLQFLFEYFSETQRNKGNFPGRFSGRQFSNSRSEMNVSTLELGDSALYLCASSSKDREESNQPQHFGDGTRLSIL.

This clone was counted once. V and J are TRBV4-1 and TRBJ2-5; TRBD1 matches 11 bases. Germline values: CDR1 MGHRA, CDR2 YSYEKL. Trimming took 4 bases from V and 5 from J; bases not matched to a gene: 9. The CDR3 runs to 16 residues. CDR3 DNA sequence: TGCGCCAGCAGCCTCCGGACAGGGGGCGAATTTGAGACCCAGTACTTC. Its translation: CASSLRTGGEFETQYF.

The chain recombines TRBV5-1 with TRBJ2-7; 8 nucleotides align to TRBD2. From germline, CDR1 is SGHRS and CDR2 YFSETQ. V trimming: 1 base; J trimming: 6 bases; junction bases outside the gene matches: 9. The CDR3 length is 15 residues. Here the CDR3 DNA reads TGCGCCAGCAGCTTGTCATACCTAGCGGGCTTCGAGCAGTACTTC. Its translation: CASSLSYLAGFEQYF.

The rearrangement joins TRBV4-1 to TRBJ2-3; D is possibly TRBD2 (5 bases). CDR3 length equals 14 residues. Germline-derived CDR1 and CDR2 are MGHRA and YSYEKL. The ends were cut back, 4 bases at V and 3 bases at J, with 11 bases in the middle. The CDR3 reads CASSPRVVTDTQYF. The DNA for the CDR3 is TGCGCCAGCAGCCCGAGGGTTGTGACAGATACGCAGTATTTT.

The J gene is TRBJ2-3, the V gene TRBV7-2, with 7 bases lining up with TRBD1. Per the germline V gene, CDR1 is SGHTA and CDR2 is FQGNSA. With V trimmed by 2 bases and J by 11 bases, 13 bases remained unmatched. The CDR3 loop spans 15 amino acids. The CDR3 DNA follows: TGTGCCAGCAGCTTAAGGGGGCGGGTAAACAGGGGGCAGTATTTT. Its translation: CASSLRGRVNRGQYF.

This clone appeared a single time. The chain recombines TRBV11-2 with TRBJ2-5; 9 nucleotides agree with TRBD1. The CDR3 consists of 15 residues. Germline CDR1 and CDR2: SGHAT and FQNNGV. V trimming: 1 base; J trimming: 5 bases; junction bases outside the gene matches: 5. The CDR3 nucleotides read TGTGCCAGCAGCTTAGTCGGGACAGGGAGGGAGACCCAGTACTTC. Protein product: CASSLVGTGRETQYF.

This clone was detected only once. The genes are TRBV9 and TRBJ2-7; D call uncertain. CDR1 SGDLS and CDR2 YYNGEE come from the germline V gene. Trimming shortened V by 0 bases and J by 2 bases, and 6 bases separated the two germline ends. This CDR3 region has 13 residues. Here the CDR3 DNA reads TGTGCCAGCAGCGTAGGCGGCCCCTACGAGCAGTACTTC. Translated, it gives CASSVGGPYEQYF.

The chain links TRBV7-9 to TRBJ2-7; the D gene is possibly TRBD2 (5 bases). Looked up from germline, CDR1 is SEHNR and CDR2 is FQNEAQ (reference sequence). There are 12 residues in the CDR3. Between the trimmed V and J ends, which lost 4 bases and 4 bases, there was a span of 8 bases. The CDR3 bases are TGTGCCAGCAGCTACCCGGGGTACGAGCAGTACTTC. It specifies CASSYPGYEQYF.

The V and J genes are TRBV9 and TRBJ1-3; D perhaps matches TRBD1 (5 bases). V was trimmed by 0 bases and J by 0 bases, leaving 13 bases between them. Looked up from germline, CDR1 is SGDLS and CDR2 is YYNGEE. The CDR3 is 17 residues long. The CDR3 DNA reads as TGTGCCAGCAGCGTAGCGATGGGGCAGACCTCTGGAAACACCATATATTTT. Translating it yields CASSVAMGQTSGNTIYF.

J is TRBJ1-3 and V is TRBV5-8; D not resolved. In germline, CDR1 is SGHTS, CDR2 YDEGEE. CDR3 length equals 16 residues. V lost 0 bases and J 3 bases, leaving 13 bases between the germline ends. Written as DNA, the CDR3 is TGTGCCAGCAGCTTGGTTACCGCAAACTTTGGAAACACCATATATTTT. Its translation is CASSLVTANFGNTIYF.

This clone appeared a few times. V is TRBV19 and J is TRBJ2-7; the match to TRBD1 covers 9 bases. Germline-derived CDR1 and CDR2 are LNHDA and SQIVND (reference sequence). The V and J ends lost 3 bases and 3 bases, in that order; junction bases with no gene match: 6. CDR3 size: 15 residues. Written as DNA, the CDR3 is TGTGCCAGTAGTATCTGGACAGGGGAATACTACGAGCAGTACTTC. Its protein product is CASSIWTGEYYEQYF.

The rearrangement links TRBV13 to TRBJ2-1; 9 nucleotides match TRBD2. The CDR3 consists of 18 residues. Trimming removed 5 bases from V and 5 bases from J; junction bases left unmatched: 16. Germline V lookup: CDR1 PRHDT, CDR2 FYEKMQ (reference sequence). The CDR3 sequence: CASSLRGSGRSPDNEQFF. The DNA for the CDR3 is TGTGCCAGCAGCCTCCGGGGTAGCGGGAGATCTCCCGACAATGAGCAGTTCTTC.

The V call is TRBV12-5, the J call TRBJ2-7; 11 bases are a match to TRBD2. The CDR3 contains 15 residues. The V and J ends lost 7 bases and 0 bases, in that order; junction bases with no gene match: 5. Germline CDR1 LGHNT, CDR2 FRNRAP. CDR3 sequence (DNA): TGTGCTAGTGTTAAAGGGACTAGCGGCTCCTACGAGCAGTACTTC. It encodes CASVKGTSGSYEQYF.

In DNA, the CDR3 is TGTGCCAGCAGCTTAGATTTTAGCGGAACCTACGAGCAGTACTTC. It specifies CASSLDFSGTYEQYF. This chain uses TRBV11-2 with TRBJ2-7; D might be TRBD2 (6 bases). The CDR3 is 15 amino acids. V was trimmed by 0 bases and J by 2 bases, leaving 11 bases between them. Germline values: CDR1 SGHAT, CDR2 FQNNGV.